The TCR beta chain under discussion was sequenced for a study of blood T cell repertoires in COVID-19. This CDR3 is built from 16 residues. V lost 5 bases and J lost 4, with 18 bases in between. From germline, CDR1 is MGHRA and CDR2 YSYEKL. Here immunoSEQ multiplex PCR was the method, and the copy in TCRdb shows in-frame clones only, minus some. The top ten hold 29% of the sample, which has 65,000 to 90,000 clones, 75% to 85% seen once. Sequences were obtained from peripheral blood. The sequence came from a woman of 80 years or more with acute or convalescent COVID-19. V usage is TRBV4-1 and J usage is TRBJ2-1; D not resolved. The CDR3 region is CASSSTRVPTYNEQFF. In DNA form, the CDR3 reads TGCGCCAGCAGCAGCACCCGGGTCCCCACATACAATGAGCAGTTCTTC.